Listed here are 29 T cell receptor beta chains from one sample, sequenced in a study of response to subunit inactivated influenza vaccine. One entry per CDR3 protein, called by TCRdb with MiXCR from the RT-PCR reads. This table holds roughly 630,000 distinct CDR3 sequences, 13% to 15% found once. This specimen was PBMCs from blood, taken around two weeks before vaccination. The receptors were gathered from a man aged 50-60 years who received an inactivated influenza vaccine.

The genes are TRBV4-3 and TRBJ2-2, with 11 bases aligning to TRBD2. V shed 1 base, J shed 4 bases, and the junction held 11 bases outside the gene matches. The CDR3 consists of 19 residues. Looked up from germline, CDR1 is LGHNA and CDR2 is YSLEER. The CDR3 protein is CASSQGNSGRAPSTGELFF. The CDR3 nucleotides are TGCGCCAGCAGCCAAGGAAATAGCGGGAGGGCCCCCAGCACCGGGGAGCTGTTTTTT.

The J gene is TRBJ2-7, the V gene TRBV4-3; D possibly uses TRBD1 or TRBD2 (7 bases each). V dropped 0 bases and J dropped 0 bases, with 15 bases sitting between them. The CDR3 spans 17 residues. CDR1 is LGHNA and CDR2 is YSLEER in the germline V gene. Here the CDR3 reads CASSQERGGGGSYEQYF. The CDR3, as DNA: TGCGCCAGCAGCCAAGAGAGGGGAGGGGGCGGCTCCTACGAGCAGTACTTC.

The genes are TRBV10-3 and TRBJ2-5; D gene uncertain. V was pared by 2 bases and J by 1 base, with 8 bases between. Germline-derived CDR1 and CDR2 are ENHRY and SYGVKD. This CDR3 has 14 amino acids. The CDR3 protein is CAISERQPQETQYF. The CDR3 nucleotides are TGTGCCATCAGTGAGCGTCAGCCCCAAGAGACCCAGTACTTC.

The genes are TRBV5-4 and TRBJ2-7; a weak D match, TRBD1 (5 bases). This CDR3 contains 15 residues. Germline V CDR1 and CDR2: SGHNT, YYREEE (reference sequence). V gave up 2 bases and J gave up 0 bases, with 12 bases separating them. CDR3 sequence reads: CASSFAPQGSYEQYF. CDR3 nucleotides: TGTGCCAGCAGCTTTGCCCCGCAGGGCTCCTACGAGCAGTACTTC.

The chain employs TRBV11-1 and TRBJ2-3; D is perhaps TRBD1 (5 bases). V was pared by 4 bases and J by 0 bases, with 20 bases between. Germline V lookup: CDR1 SGHAT, CDR2 FQDESV (reference sequence). CDR3 size: 18 residues. The CDR3 DNA reads TGTGCCAGCAGCTCTCGCGAATCGACAGTTTTAAGCACAGATACGCAGTATTTT. Translated: CASSSRESTVLSTDTQYF.

The chain links TRBV20-1 to TRBJ2-1, with 9 bases that match TRBD2. Trimming cost V 5 bases and J 8 bases; bases outside gene matches: 7. The CDR3 spans 13 residues. CDR1 is DFQATT and CDR2 is SNEGSKA in the germline V gene (reference sequence). CDR3 bases: TGCAGTGCTGGGCTAGCGGGATTAGATGAGCAGTTCTTC. Translated, it gives CSAGLAGLDEQFF.

This clonotype has just a few counts. The CDR3 protein is CASSFLAPETQYF. As DNA, the CDR3 is TGTGCCAGCAGTTTCCTAGCGCCAGAGACCCAGTACTTC. The V gene is TRBV2, the J gene TRBJ2-5; D might be TRBD2 (6 bases). Trimming took 5 bases from V and 4 from J, leaving 11 bases between them. CDR1 is SNHLY and CDR2 is FYNNEI in the germline V gene. This CDR3 has 13 residues.

This clonotype was detected only a few times. The chain joins TRBV20-1 to TRBJ1-4, with a weak D call TRBD1 (6 bases). CDR3 size: 16 residues. CDR1 and CDR2 from the germline V gene are DFQATT and SNEGSKA (reference sequence). V shed 2 bases and J shed 6 bases, with 19 bases lying between them. As DNA, the CDR3 is TGCAGTGCTAGACATACTAGGGAGACAGGCTATGAAAAACTGTTTTTT. This gives the protein CSARHTRETGYEKLFF.

The rearrangement uses TRBV20-1 and TRBJ2-1, with D unresolved. Germline V CDR1 and CDR2: DFQATT, SNEGSKA (reference sequence). The CDR3 extends over 14 amino acids. Trimming pared 1 base from V and 0 bases from J, leaving 7 bases between. CDR3 protein: CSARGFSSYNEQFF. Here the CDR3 DNA reads TGCAGTGCTAGAGGGTTTAGCTCCTACAATGAGCAGTTCTTC.

Only a few counts were recorded for this clonotype. V and J are TRBV24-1 and TRBJ2-5, with 10 bases aligning to TRBD2. The germline V gene has CDR1 KGHDR and CDR2 SFDVKD. The V gene end was trimmed by 3 bases and the J gene end by 4 bases; junction bases not matched to a gene: 4. CDR3 length: 15 amino acids. The CDR3 nucleotides read TGTGCCACCAGTGATCCACGACTAGCGGGAGAGACCCAGTACTTC. It specifies CATSDPRLAGETQYF.

This clonotype occurred a few times. This rearrangement joins TRBV20-1 to TRBJ1-6; no reliable D call. The V gene lost 6 bases and the J gene lost 8 bases, with 11 bases spanning the gap. Germline values: CDR1 DFQATT, CDR2 SNEGSKA (reference sequence). This CDR3 has 12 amino acids. In nucleotides, the CDR3 is TGCAGTGCCAAACTAGCTCATTCACCCCTCCACTTT. Its protein product is CSAKLAHSPLHF.

CDR3 nucleotide sequence: TGCAGTGCCCAGGAAGTGGGACCTAGGTCACCCCTCCACTTT. This sequence encodes CSAQEVGPRSPLHF. The chain employs TRBV20-1 and TRBJ1-6, with D tentatively TRBD1 (5 bases). The CDR3 totals 14 residues. Per the germline V gene, CDR1 is DFQATT and CDR2 is SNEGSKA (reference sequence). Trimming took 6 bases from V and 10 from J, leaving 19 bases between them.

The chain joins TRBV4-1 to TRBJ2-2, with 10 bases lining up with TRBD2. The CDR3 is 17 residues long. The J segment lost 7 bases and the V segment lost 0 bases, leaving 8 bases of the junction unmatched. Germline loops: CDR1 MGHRA, CDR2 YSYEKL. DNA for the CDR3: TGCGCCAGCAGCCAAGATAGCAGCGGGGGGGCGTTCGGGGAGCTGTTTTTT. Translation gives CASSQDSSGGAFGELFF.

The chain joins TRBV27 to TRBJ2-7; possibly TRBD1 for D (5 bases). There are 15 residues in the CDR3. V dropped 1 base and J dropped 0 bases, with 10 bases sitting between them. CDR1 and CDR2 from the germline V gene are MNHEY and SMNVEV (reference sequence). In nucleotides, the CDR3 is TGTGCCAGCAGTTTATGGGGCCGGAGCTCCTACGAGCAGTACTTC. This gives the protein CASSLWGRSSYEQYF.

This clonotype was detected only a few times. The rearrangement joins TRBV11-2 to TRBJ2-2; D uncertain. Germline assignment: CDR1 SGHAT and CDR2 FQNNGV. Trimming pared 3 bases from V and 8 bases from J, leaving 10 bases between. This CDR3 spans 13 amino acids. The CDR3 DNA is TGTGCCAGCAGCTTGTCAATTTTAGGGGAGCTGTTTTTT. Protein sequence: CASSLSILGELFF.

This clonotype was detected only a few times. The genes are TRBV7-9 and TRBJ2-7; D is possibly TRBD1 (5 bases). The CDR3 has 15 amino acids. V was cut by 4 bases and J by 2 bases, with 15 bases left in between. CDR1 is SEHNR, CDR2 FQNEAQ, per germline (reference sequence). Written as DNA, the CDR3 is TGTGCCAGCAGCTCGGACCAGACAGTACCCTACGAGCAGTACTTC. This encodes CASSSDQTVPYEQYF.

In this sample, this clonotype turned up a few times. V and J are TRBV30 and TRBJ2-6, with D hard to call. Per the germline V gene, CDR1 is GTSNPN and CDR2 is SVGIG (reference sequence). Trimming took off 4 bases at V and 5 bases at J, with 12 bases between the two ends. The CDR3 is 14 residues long. The CDR3 nucleotides are TGTGCCTGGACATCATCGGCCCGGGCCAACGTCCTGACTTTC. Translation: CAWTSSARANVLTF.

This clonotype has a handful of counts. This chain uses TRBV10-3 with TRBJ2-3, with TRBD2 matching over 7 bases. Losses at the gene ends were 7 bases for V and 2 bases for J; bases not matched to a gene: 3. From germline, CDR1 is ENHRY and CDR2 SYGVKD. The CDR3 loop spans 13 amino acids. The CDR3 reads CAIMAGDTDTQYF. Written as DNA, the CDR3 is TGTGCCATCATGGCGGGAGACACAGATACGCAGTATTTT.

This clonotype was observed a handful of times. The chain uses TRBV20-1 and TRBJ2-7, with a possible D match to TRBD2 (5 bases). Trimming pared 5 bases from V and 4 bases from J, leaving 15 bases between. The CDR3 is 13 residues long. Germline CDR1 and CDR2: DFQATT and SNEGSKA (reference sequence). CDR3 amino acids: CSARGSSWYEQYF. In DNA, the CDR3 is TGCAGTGCTCGAGGGTCCAGTTGGTACGAGCAGTACTTC.

The rearrangement uses TRBV3-1 and TRBJ2-7; 8 nucleotides align to TRBD1. The CDR3 contains 16 residues. Germline loops: CDR1 LGHDT, CDR2 YNNKEL (reference sequence). V was clipped by 0 bases and J by 5 bases; unmatched bases: 9. The CDR3 bases are TGTGCCAGCAGCCAAGAGTGGACAGGGTATTTGAACGAGCAGTACTTC. It yields the protein CASSQEWTGYLNEQYF.

The rearrangement links TRBV20-1 to TRBJ2-5, with D perhaps TRBD1 or TRBD2 (5 bases each). The CDR3 spans 15 residues. V dropped 0 bases and J dropped 1 base, with 12 bases sitting between them. CDR1 is DFQATT and CDR2 is SNEGSKA in the germline V gene (reference sequence). The CDR3 nucleotides read TGCAGTGCTAGAGATACGAGGGGACCCCAAGAGACCCAGTACTTC. Translating gives CSARDTRGPQETQYF.

The chain links TRBV7-2 to TRBJ1-6, with D possibly TRBD1 on 5 matching bases. Per germline, CDR1 SGHTA and CDR2 FQGNSA. V was trimmed by 7 bases and J by 6 bases, leaving 16 bases between them. This CDR3 spans 15 amino acids. For the CDR3, the DNA is TGTGCCAGCACCGGAAGAGGGGCGGGTAATTCACCCCTCCACTTT. It codes for CASTGRGAGNSPLHF.

This clonotype has a handful of counts. The rearrangement links TRBV11-2 to TRBJ2-7, with D possibly being TRBD1 or TRBD2 (5 bases each). The CDR3 extends over 13 amino acids. CDR1 is SGHAT and CDR2 is FQNNGV in the germline V gene. V lost 5 bases to trimming and J lost 1 base, with 9 bases between them. Here the CDR3 DNA reads TGTGCCAGCAGCGGGGACCGTTCCTACGAGCAGTACTTC. Protein: CASSGDRSYEQYF.

The chain combines TRBV15 with TRBJ2-1; D ambiguous. CDR3 length: 15 residues. Germline CDR1 and CDR2: LNHNV and YYDKDF (reference sequence). V lost 0 bases and J lost 7, with 13 bases in between. The CDR3 loop is CATSRDNWRLNEQFF. The DNA of the CDR3 is TGTGCCACCAGCAGAGATAACTGGAGACTTAATGAGCAGTTCTTC.

V usage is TRBV27 and J usage is TRBJ1-6; D is undetermined. The germline V and J ends were trimmed by 3 bases and 7 bases, with 7 bases remaining between them. Germline values: CDR1 MNHEY, CDR2 SMNVEV (reference sequence). The CDR3 has 13 amino acids. CDR3 sequence: CASSFGLNSPLHF. The CDR3, as DNA: TGTGCCAGCAGTTTCGGGTTAAATTCACCCCTCCACTTT.

This clonotype was detected many times. The V call is TRBV27, the J call TRBJ2-7; 12 bases agree with TRBD1. The CDR3 contains 14 residues. The germline V gene encodes CDR1 MNHEY and CDR2 SMNVEV (reference sequence). Trimming at V came to 6 bases and at J to 7 bases, leaving 7 bases not matched to a gene. CDR3 DNA: TGTGCCAGCAGCGCCGGGACAGGGGGCCGGGAGCAGTACTTC. Translation: CASSAGTGGREQYF.

In its sample, this clonotype was seen a few times. V is TRBV11-2 and J is TRBJ2-5; 8 bases match TRBD2. The CDR3 runs to 14 residues. Germline V lookup: CDR1 SGHAT, CDR2 FQNNGV. V was clipped by 0 bases and J by 5 bases; unmatched bases: 2. In DNA form, the CDR3 reads TGTGCCAGCAGCTTAGATCCGGGGGGGGAGACCCAGTACTTC. Translating it yields CASSLDPGGETQYF.

The chain has TRBV28 and TRBJ1-4; D ambiguous. The CDR3 contains 16 residues. V lost 6 bases, J lost 7 bases, and 21 bases lay in between. The V gene's germline CDR1 is MDHEN and CDR2 SYDVKM. The CDR3 coding sequence is TGTGCCAGCAGGATGGCGGCAGTAGGGCGTGGTGAAAAACTGTTTTTT. Protein product: CASRMAAVGRGEKLFF.

The rearrangement links TRBV5-1 to TRBJ2-7; TRBD1 matches 8 bases. The ends lost 0 bases at V and 4 bases at J; junction bases unmatched: 15. CDR1 and CDR2 (germline): SGHRS, YFSETQ. This CDR3 comprises 18 residues. This chain's CDR3 is CASSLVPGQGGVSYEQYF. DNA for the CDR3: TGCGCCAGCAGCTTGGTGCCTGGACAGGGCGGGGTGTCGTACGAGCAGTACTTC.